What follows are 19 T cell receptor beta chains derived from one specimen sequenced in a study of cytomegalovirus exposure and HLA in healthy donors. Primers for the PCR totalled 60 Vbeta and 13 Jbeta. Clones were sequenced by immunoSEQ multiplex PCR, and TCRdb holds only the in-frame ones, with some missing. The profile shows 250,000 to 350,000 clones, 80% to 90% of them singletons. The specimen sequenced was PBMCs. All receptors come from a middle-aged man in good health and CMV-seropositive.

This chain uses TRBV6-1 with TRBJ2-7, with 9 bases that match TRBD1. The V gene's germline CDR1 is MNHNS and CDR2 SASEGT. V shed 1 base and J 5 bases; nucleotides not matched to a gene: 9. This CDR3 is 16 amino acids long. CDR3 DNA: TGTGCCAGCAGTGAAGAAATAACAGGGGGCGTGGACGAGCAGTACTTC. Residues: CASSEEITGGVDEQYF.

The rearrangement joins TRBV6-1 to TRBJ1-1, with TRBD1 identical over 7 bases. The germline CDR1 and CDR2 sequences are MNHNS and SASEGT. V trimming: 4 bases; J trimming: 0 bases; junction bases outside the gene matches: 8. This CDR3 has 16 residues. CDR3 sequence reads: CASSGPQGVVNTEAFF. As DNA, the CDR3 is TGTGCCAGCAGTGGGCCCCAGGGGGTTGTGAACACTGAAGCTTTCTTT.

This clone has only a few counts. The V and J genes are TRBV18 and TRBJ2-1; 10 bases line up with TRBD2. CDR3 length: 15 residues. CDR1 KGHSH and CDR2 LQKENI come from the germline V gene. J lost 6 bases, V lost 2 bases, and 4 bases had no gene match. DNA of the CDR3: TGTGCCAGCTCACCAACTAGCGGGGCTAGCAATGAGCAGTTCTTC. Protein product: CASSPTSGASNEQFF.

The chain has TRBV12-5 and TRBJ1-1, with a possible D match to TRBD1 (5 bases). Germline CDR1 is LGHNT and CDR2 is FRNRAP. This CDR3 region has 14 residues. V was shortened by 7 bases and J by 5 bases, with 17 bases between the two germline ends. CDR3 in amino acids: CASVKEGGGTEAFF. For the CDR3, the DNA is TGTGCTAGTGTAAAGGAGGGCGGGGGGACTGAAGCTTTCTTT. The whole variable domain, remainder taken from reference TRBV12-5 and TRBJ1-1, is DARVTQTPRHKVTEMGQEVTMRCQPILGHNTVFWYRQTMMQGLELLAYFRNRAPLDDSGMPKDRFSAEMPDATLATLKIQPSEPRDSAVYFCASVKEGGGTEAFFGQGTRLTVV.

This rearrangement joins TRBV6-1 to TRBJ1-1, with TRBD1 matching 10 bases. CDR3 size: 14 residues. Germline V CDR1 and CDR2: MNHNS, SASEGT. Unmatched junction bases numbered 2, after V lost 3 bases and J lost 4 bases. This CDR3 reads CASSDRDRGTEAFF. The CDR3 nucleotides are TGTGCCAGCAGTGACCGGGACAGGGGCACTGAAGCTTTCTTT.

This chain connects TRBV28 to TRBJ2-7; no firm D call. CDR3 length equals 16 residues. Germline-derived CDR1 and CDR2 are MDHEN and SYDVKM. Trimming took off 4 bases at V and 4 bases at J, with 20 bases between the two ends. CDR3 sequence: CASSSPATYVRYEQYF. The DNA for the CDR3 is TGTGCCAGCAGTTCCCCCGCTACCTACGTACGTTACGAGCAGTACTTC.

The J gene is TRBJ2-7, the V gene TRBV27, with TRBD2 matching over 15 bases. V gave up 5 bases and J gave up 3 bases; unmatched junction bases: 14. Germline CDR1 and CDR2: MNHEY and SMNVEV (reference sequence). This CDR3 spans 19 amino acids. The CDR3 DNA follows: TGTGCCAGCAGTCCCTTGAAGGGACTAGCGGGGGGTGTTGGCTACGAGCAGTACTTC. Translated, it gives CASSPLKGLAGGVGYEQYF.

The chain recombines TRBV21-1 with TRBJ2-7; the DNA was not compared with TRBD1, the D call given in the table. TRBV21-1 is described as a pseudogene. CDR3 length: 14 amino acids. In DNA form, the CDR3 reads TGTGCCAGCAGCAAAGTGGCAGGGGCCTACGAGCAGTACTTC. It codes for CASSKVAGAYEQYF.

The table lists this clone with a count of one. The gene calls are TRBV6-1 and TRBJ1-2, with 7 bases that match TRBD1. The CDR3 has 15 amino acids. Germline loops: CDR1 MNHNS, CDR2 SASEGT. V shed 5 bases, J shed 2 bases, and the junction held 8 bases outside the gene matches. The DNA for the CDR3 is TGTGCCAGCAGTATATCCAGGGGGATGAACTATGGCTACACCTTC. Translating gives CASSISRGMNYGYTF.

The V gene is TRBV28, the J gene TRBJ2-5; D perhaps matches TRBD2 (5 bases). The germline CDR1 and CDR2 sequences are MDHEN and SYDVKM. V lost 3 bases and J 2 bases, leaving 16 bases between the germline ends. The length of the CDR3 is 16 residues. Written as DNA, the CDR3 is TGTGCCAGCAGTTTCGGGAAGGCTATTGCTCAAGAGACCCAGTACTTC. Its protein product is CASSFGKAIAQETQYF.

V is TRBV18 and J is TRBJ2-7, with 8 bases matching TRBD1. The germline CDR1 and CDR2 sequences are KGHSH and LQKENI. J was trimmed by 2 bases and V by 3 bases; bases with no gene match: 12. This CDR3 has 17 residues. The CDR3 is CASSPTPGGQVTYEQYF. The CDR3 DNA sequence: TGTGCCAGCTCACCCACTCCCGGGGGACAGGTTACCTACGAGCAGTACTTC.

The chain combines TRBV28 with TRBJ2-7; 11 positions agree with TRBD2. The germline V gene encodes CDR1 MDHEN and CDR2 SYDVKM. This CDR3 has 14 residues. V lost 10 bases to trimming and J lost 2 bases; unmatched junction nucleotides: 7. For the CDR3, the DNA is TGTGCCACTTCAACGGGACTAGCGGCCTACGAGCAGTACTTC. It encodes CATSTGLAAYEQYF. Full variable domain (rest looked up from reference TRBV28 and TRBJ2-7): DVKVTQSSRYLVKRTGEKVFLECVQDMDHENMFWYRQDPGLGLRLIYFSYDVKMKEKGDIPEGYSVSREKKERFSLILESASTNQTSMYLCATSTGLAAYEQYFGPGTRLTVT.

The chain has TRBV5-6 and TRBJ1-3; D may be TRBD1 (5 bases). The V gene's germline CDR1 is SGHDT and CDR2 YYEEEE. V was shortened by 2 bases and J by 0 bases, with 12 bases between the two germline ends. The CDR3 is made up of 16 amino acids. This chain's CDR3 is CASSFMGGSSGNTIYF. In DNA, the CDR3 is TGTGCCAGCAGCTTTATGGGGGGAAGCTCTGGAAACACCATATATTTT.

This clone occurred once. This chain connects TRBV2 to TRBJ2-3, with 9 bases aligning to TRBD1. This CDR3 has 15 amino acids. Germline V CDR1 and CDR2: SNHLY, FYNNEI. Trimming took 1 base from V and 4 from J; bases not matched to a gene: 3. CDR3 protein: CASSEEQGASDTQYF. The CDR3 region has the DNA TGTGCCAGCAGTGAAGAACAGGGGGCGTCAGATACGCAGTATTTT. Full variable domain (outside the CDR3, taken from reference TRBV2 and TRBJ2-3): EPEVTQTPSHQVTQMGQEVILRCVPISNHLYFYWYRQILGQKVEFLVSFYNNEISEKSEIFDDQFSVERPDGSNFTLKIRSTKLEDSAMYFCASSEEQGASDTQYFGPGTRLTVL.

There are a few counts of this clone. The gene calls are TRBV7-9 and TRBJ2-7, with 10 nucleotides matching TRBD1. CDR1 and CDR2 (germline): SEHNR, FQNEAQ (reference sequence). V lost 4 bases, J lost 4 bases, and 13 bases stayed unmatched. The CDR3 runs 17 residues. In DNA form, the CDR3 reads TGTGCCAGCAGCTCCTACCGACAGGGGGCAGGGGGGTACGAGCAGTACTTC. Residues: CASSSYRQGAGGYEQYF.

The sample holds a few counts of this clone. J is TRBJ1-1 and V is TRBV6-5, with D uncertain. V was pared by 4 bases and J by 4 bases, with 10 bases between. The CDR3 loop spans 13 amino acids. Germline loops: CDR1 MNHEY, CDR2 SVGAGI. CDR3 DNA sequence: TGTGCCAGCAGTTTACCGGGAACCACTGAAGCTTTCTTT. Protein product: CASSLPGTTEAFF.

This chain links TRBV28 with TRBJ2-5; D ambiguous. Germline V CDR1 and CDR2: MDHEN, SYDVKM. Trimming removed 3 bases from V and 1 base from J, with 21 bases in between. The length of the CDR3 is 18 residues. CDR3 residues: CASSFPQVRLHRQETQYF. CDR3 in DNA: TGTGCCAGCAGTTTCCCTCAAGTCAGGTTGCACCGCCAAGAGACCCAGTACTTC.

V and J are TRBV10-1 and TRBJ1-4; 7 bases agree with TRBD1. This CDR3 is built from 14 residues. The junction had 12 bases not matched to a gene; V was cut back by 10 bases and J by 7 bases. Germline lookup yields CDR1 WNHNN and CDR2 SYGVQD (reference sequence). The CDR3 loop is CATKKGADGEKLFF. CDR3 sequence (DNA): TGCGCCACCAAGAAGGGGGCGGATGGTGAAAAACTGTTTTTT.

The J gene is TRBJ1-2, the V gene TRBV25-1; maybe TRBD1 (5 bases). Looked up from germline, CDR1 is MGHDK and CDR2 is SYGVNS. The CDR3 spans 13 residues. Trimming left V 10 bases short and J 8 bases short, with 20 bases between. CDR3 nucleotide sequence: TGTGCCACCCCCGGAGCCAATGGGGGGGGCTACACCTTC. Translating gives CATPGANGGGYTF.